The 20 T cell receptor beta chains listed next were all sequenced from one sample in a study of CD8+ T cells in alopecia areata. Isolated RNA was reverse transcribed into cDNA used as the sequencing template. Sequenced by immunoSEQ multiplex PCR; TCRdb stores in-frame clones only, minus some. Singletons are absent from the sample, which has around 100,000 clones. Specimen: lesional skin. These receptor sequences come from a C3H/HeJ mouse with alopecia areata. The MHC haplotype of this mouse line is H2-k.

This clone occurred a few times. Gene labels here are mouse ones. CDR3 DNA, as far as it was read: TGCACCTGCAGTGCAGATTTCCAGGGTGTAGGCACA. It specifies CTCSADFQGVGT. In full, the CDR3 reads CTCSADFQGVGTEVFF. V and J are TRBV1 and TRBJ1-1, with D perhaps TRBD1 (5 bases). Sequencing ends 4 residues short of the CDR3 end; the germline J gene provides the rest. The germline V and J ends were trimmed by 0 bases and 4 bases, with 15 bases remaining between them. The CDR3 spans 16 residues. Germline CDR1 and CDR2: NSQYPW and LRSPGD (reference sequence).

There are many counts of this clone. The genes and germline here are from mouse. With the read ending 4 residues before the CDR3 end, the germline J gene is used to fill in that end. The chain recombines TRBV3 with TRBJ2-5; possibly TRBD1 for D (7 bases). Trimming stripped 6 bases from V and 3 bases from J, with 10 bases between. This CDR3 has 13 amino acids. Per the germline V gene, CDR1 is SNHLY and CDR2 is FYNGKV (reference sequence). CDR3 in amino acids: CASRAGGQDTQYF. The sequenced part of the CDR3 DNA is TGTGCCAGCAGGGCAGGGGGGCAAGAC.

This clone was counted at least ten times. Mouse gene names apply. Read sequence stops 4 residues before the CDR3 end, and the germline J gene provides the missing end. The V call is TRBV13-3, the J call TRBJ1-4; 8 bases are shared with TRBD1. Germline values: CDR1 NNHDY, CDR2 SYVADS. CDR3 size: 13 residues. V shed 5 bases and J 4 bases; nucleotides not matched to a gene: 1. The part of the CDR3 DNA that was read is TGTGCCAGCAGACAGGGGGTCAACGAA. Translated: CASRQGVNE. The whole CDR3 reads CASRQGVNERLFF.

This clone was seen more than once but under ten times. Gene names refer to mouse genes. Read coverage stops 4 residues before the CDR3 terminus; the germline J gene supplies the remainder. The chain is built from TRBV13-2 and TRBJ2-7; D call uncertain. Germline-derived CDR1 and CDR2 are NNHNN and SYGAGS (reference sequence). There are 15 residues in the CDR3. V was clipped by 5 bases and J by 0 bases, with 15 bases between them. CDR3 protein: CASGARQVSSYEQYF. The sequenced part of the CDR3 DNA is TGTGCCAGCGGGGCGCGGCAGGTCAGCTCCTAT.

This clone was detected only a few times. Genes here carry mouse names. The read finishes 4 residues shy of the CDR3 end, and the germline J gene is used to complete it. V usage is TRBV17 and J usage is TRBJ2-3; D perhaps matches TRBD1 (6 bases). The V and J ends lost 6 bases and 0 bases respectively, with 7 bases between them. Germline-derived CDR1 and CDR2 are MNHDT and YYDKIL. This CDR3 has 13 amino acids. The covered CDR3 bases are TGTGCTAGCAGCGACAGGAGTGCAGAA. Translation gives CASSDRSAE. The CDR3 in its entirety is CASSDRSAETLYF.

About this clone: The gene symbols are mouse symbols. Read sequence stops 4 residues before the CDR3 end, and the germline J gene provides the missing end. This rearrangement joins TRBV13-3 to TRBJ2-7, with D hard to call. The CDR3 runs 14 residues. Germline CDR1 and CDR2: NNHDY and SYVADS. The CDR3 bases that were read are TGTGCCAGCAGTGATTCCCAGGTTCCTTAT. Translating it yields CASSDSQVPY. In full, the CDR3 reads CASSDSQVPYEQYF.

In regard to this clone: Gene names are mouse gene names. The read stops 4 residues short of the end of the CDR3; the missing end is completed from the germline J gene. The chain is built from TRBV1 and TRBJ2-5, with 7 bases identical to TRBD2. The CDR3 sequence is 14 residues long. Germline V CDR1 and CDR2: NSQYPW, LRSPGD (reference sequence). Germline trimming cut 7 bases from V and 2 bases from J; bases unmatched to any gene: 6. The part of the CDR3 DNA that was read is TGCACCTGCACCCAGGGACTGTTCCAAGAC. Its protein is CTCTQGLFQD. The CDR3 as a whole reads CTCTQGLFQDTQYF. The full variable domain, in which reference TRBV1 and TRBJ2-5 provide the parts outside the CDR3, is VTLLEQNPRWRLVPRGQAVNLRCILKNSQYPWMSWYQQDLQKQLQWLFTLRSPGDKEVKSLPGADYLATRVTDTELRLQVANMSQGRTLYCTCTQGLFQDTQYFGPGTRLLVL.

This clone was seen a few times. The gene names given are mouse names. The sequence runs out 4 residues before the end of the CDR3; the remainder is reconstructed from the germline J gene. The chain joins TRBV13-3 to TRBJ2-1, with D possibly being TRBD1 (5 bases). Germline CDR1 NNHDY, CDR2 SYVADS. This CDR3 contains 14 residues. CDR3 residues: CASSAQYAGAEQFF. The DNA read from the CDR3 is TGTGCCAGCAGTGCACAGTATGCAGGGGCT.

This clone was observed a handful of times. Any gene name here is a mouse gene name. The read terminates 4 residues before the CDR3 end, so the remaining end is supplied by the germline J gene. The chain links TRBV13-3 to TRBJ2-4, with D maybe TRBD2 (5 bases). Germline V lookup: CDR1 NNHDY, CDR2 SYVADS. CDR3 length: 16 residues. The CDR3 bases that were read are TGTGCCAGCAGTGATTTTGGGGAGGAAGGACGAAAC. Its translation: CASSDFGEEGRN. The complete CDR3 reads CASSDFGEEGRNTLYF.

This clone was seen more than once but under ten times. Mouse gene names apply. The CDR3 goes on 4 residues after the read ends, and that part is filled in from the germline J gene. The chain carries TRBV5 and TRBJ2-3; 12 bases align to TRBD2. CDR1 LGHNA and CDR2 YNLKQL come from the germline V gene (reference sequence). V dropped 0 bases and J dropped 1; count of bases not matched to a gene: 5. The CDR3 has 18 residues. The CDR3 is CASSQEGLGGAGAETLYF. The sequenced CDR3 bases are TGTGCCAGCAGCCAAGAGGGACTGGGGGGCGCGGGTGCAGAA.

In its sample, this clone was seen a few times. The gene symbols are mouse symbols. Read coverage stops 4 residues before the CDR3 terminus; the germline J gene supplies the remainder. The chain employs TRBV13-2 and TRBJ2-5; a possible D gene is TRBD1 (6 bases). CDR1 and CDR2 (germline): NNHNN, SYGAGS (reference sequence). The CDR3 loop spans 16 amino acids. The ends were cut back, 0 bases at V and 0 bases at J, with 11 bases in the middle. CDR3 bases read: TGTGCCAGCGGTGATGCCGGACAGCTTAACCAAGAC. Translating it yields CASGDAGQLNQD. The whole CDR3 sequence is CASGDAGQLNQDTQYF.

Comment on this clone: Gene names and germline refer to mouse. The read is 4 residues too short to cover the CDR3 end, so that end is filled in from the germline J gene. The chain employs TRBV13-2 and TRBJ2-3; 10 nucleotides align to TRBD2. The CDR3 is 15 amino acids. Trimming at V came to 5 bases and at J to 3 bases, leaving 6 bases not matched to a gene. The germline CDR1 and CDR2 sequences are NNHNN and SYGAGS (reference sequence). CDR3: CASGQGGLGAETLYF. The CDR3 bases that were read are TGTGCCAGCGGGCAGGGGGGACTGGGGGCAGAA.

Notes on this clone: The gene symbols are mouse symbols. CDR3 protein: CTCSGTDWGDNYAEQFF. The part of the CDR3 DNA that was read is TGCACCTGCAGTGGGACGGACTGGGGGGATAACTATGCT. The V call is TRBV1, the J call TRBJ2-1; TRBD2 aligns across 11 bases. The sequence runs out 4 residues before the end of the CDR3; the remainder is reconstructed from the germline J gene. The CDR3 contains 17 residues. Germline V CDR1 and CDR2: NSQYPW, LRSPGD (reference sequence). V was pared by 4 bases and J by 0 bases, with 5 bases of the junction left unmatched.

This clone was counted a few times. The gene names given are mouse names. Read sequence stops 4 residues before the CDR3 end, and the germline J gene provides the missing end. The chain has TRBV13-3 and TRBJ1-2; D is possibly TRBD1 (5 bases). The V end was cut by 2 bases, the J end by 0 bases, with 11 bases between. The CDR3 has 15 amino acids. CDR1 and CDR2 from the germline V gene are NNHDY and SYVADS. This CDR3 is CASSEGWGANSDYTF. The sequenced CDR3 bases are TGTGCCAGCAGTGAGGGGTGGGGGGCAAACTCC.

Only a few counts were recorded for this clone. All gene names here are mouse names. The DNA ends 4 residues before the CDR3 does, and the rest of the CDR3 is filled in from the germline J gene. The V and J genes are TRBV13-3 and TRBJ2-4; 7 positions agree with TRBD2. The V gene's germline CDR1 is NNHDY and CDR2 SYVADS. The CDR3 spans 14 residues. The CDR3: CASSDSDWPNTLYF. The CDR3 DNA, read in part, is TGTGCCAGCAGTGACTCGGACTGGCCAAAC. Full variable domain (missing parts from reference TRBV13-3 and TRBJ2-4): EAAVTQSPRSKVAVTGGKVTLSCHQTNNHDYMYWYRQDTGHGLRLIHYSYVADSTEKGDIPDGYKASRPSQENFSLILELASLSQTAVYFCASSDSDWPNTLYFGAGTRLSVL.

This clone has only a few counts. TCRdb's protein does not match the DNA translation at residue 9; the protein provided is translated from the DNA. Gene names are mouse gene names. CDR3 bases read: TGTGCCTGGAGTCTAGGCAGGGCGCCC. Translating gives CAWSLGRAP. The complete CDR3 sequence is CAWSLGRAPLYF. V usage is TRBV31 and J usage is TRBJ1-6; TRBD1 is a possible D gene (5 bases). The read terminates 3 residues ahead of where the CDR3 ends, so the germline J gene completes it. TRBJ1-6 falls under the ORF class, with uncertain function. This CDR3 has 12 amino acids. The germline CDR1 and CDR2 sequences are GKSSPN and SITVG. V was pared by 0 bases and J by 11 bases, with 8 bases between.

This clone occurred a few times. Genes and germline are mouse. The CDR3: CTCSAEDTTNSDYTF. The CDR3 bases that were read are TGCACCTGCAGTGCAGAAGACACAACAAACTCC. The chain joins TRBV1 to TRBJ1-2, with unresolved D. The read ends 4 residues early relative to the CDR3; the germline J gene fills the gap. CDR1 and CDR2 from the germline V gene are NSQYPW and LRSPGD (reference sequence). The V end was cut by 0 bases, the J end by 0 bases, with 8 bases between. The CDR3 length is 15 residues.

This clone has only a few counts. Gene labels here are mouse ones. The read ends 4 residues shy of where the CDR3 ends; the end is completed using the germline J gene. Additional DNA sequences in this sample encode the identical CDR3. The chain joins TRBV13-3 to TRBJ2-5; TRBD1 aligns across 9 bases. The CDR3 covers 15 residues. Germline CDR1 NNHDY, CDR2 SYVADS. CDR3 DNA, as far as it was read: TGTGCCAGCAGTGATGCACCGGGACAGGGAGAC. Translating it yields CASSDAPGQGD. The whole CDR3 sequence reads CASSDAPGQGDTQYF.

This clone was counted between two and nine times. The germline and genes are mouse ones. The read terminates 4 residues ahead of where the CDR3 ends, so the germline J gene completes it. V and J are TRBV17 and TRBJ2-1; TRBD1 matches 7 bases. With 5 bases clipped from V and 4 bases from J, the junction kept 5 bases outside the gene matches. Germline loops: CDR1 MNHDT, CDR2 YYDKIL. This CDR3 is built from 14 residues. The CDR3: CASSDPGQYAEQFF. The sequenced part of the CDR3 DNA is TGTGCTAGCAGTGATCCGGGACAGTATGCT.

To note about this clone: Germline and genes here are mouse. From the germline J gene comes the end of the CDR3, since the read stops 4 residues before it. The rearrangement uses TRBV13-1 and TRBJ2-3, with 8 bases lining up with TRBD2. V was clipped by 3 bases and J by 0 bases; unmatched bases: 3. Germline V gene sequence: CDR1 NSHNY, CDR2 SYGAGN. The CDR3 is 15 residues long. CDR3 DNA, as far as it was read: TGTGCCAGCAGTGGCGACTGGGGAAGTGCAGAA. Translation: CASSGDWGSAE. The whole CDR3 is CASSGDWGSAETLYF.